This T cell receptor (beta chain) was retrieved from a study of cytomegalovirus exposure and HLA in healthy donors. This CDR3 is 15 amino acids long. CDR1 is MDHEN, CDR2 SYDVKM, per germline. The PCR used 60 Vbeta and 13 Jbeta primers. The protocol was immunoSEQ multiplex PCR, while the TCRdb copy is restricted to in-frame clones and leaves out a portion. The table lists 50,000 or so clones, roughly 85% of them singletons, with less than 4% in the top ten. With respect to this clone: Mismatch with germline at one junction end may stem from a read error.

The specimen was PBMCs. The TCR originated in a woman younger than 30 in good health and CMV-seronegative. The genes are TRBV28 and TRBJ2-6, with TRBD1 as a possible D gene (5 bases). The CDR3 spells CASSSTSTGANGLTF. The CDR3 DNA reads TGTGCCAGCAGTTCAACATCTACTGGGGCCAACGGCCTGACTTTC.